The rows below give T cell receptor beta chains drawn from one sample of a study of cytotoxic CD8 clonotypes in ibrutinib-treated CLL. Sequencing used immunoSEQ multiplex PCR; TCRdb keeps in-frame clones, though not all of them. Of more than 200,000 clones in the sample, just over 70% were seen once. The source was PBMCs, collected after 12 months of ibrutinib treatment. These receptors came from a human donor with chronic lymphocytic leukemia. Each CDR3 is given with its conserved first and last residue. D genes are given only for firm matches.

>TRBJ2-7|-|TRBV29-1
CSVVPGSPPYEQYF
>TRBJ1-1|-|TRBV10-3
CAISPDSYNTEAFF
>TRBJ1-1|-|TRBV11-2
CASSLSVWRGNTEAFF
>TRBJ2-5|-|TRBV6-6
CASSYGQYQETQYF
>TRBJ2-7|-|TRBV21-1
CASSKGLPYEQYF
>TRBJ2-7|-|TRBV6-6
CASSLGGWGYEQYF
>TRBJ1-6|TRBD1|TRBV27
CASSPRTGTYNSPLHF
>TRBJ1-1|-|TRBV5-1
CASSPPGEDTEAFF
>TRBJ1-5|-|TRBV6-1
CASSESGGGQPQHF
>TRBJ2-7|-|TRBV2
CASSTSGIPGHEQYF
>TRBJ2-7|TRBD2|TRBV9
CASSSGLGSDEQYF
>TRBJ2-3|-|TRBV6-1
CASRVSTDTQYF
>TRBJ2-7|-|TRBV6-1
CASSVSASYEQYF
>TRBJ1-1|-|TRBV6-5
CASSLLQGASTEAFF
>TRBJ2-1|-|TRBV27
CASSLNYEQFF
>TRBJ2-7|-|TRBV6-1
CASREYHGSHPYEQYF
>TRBJ2-7|-|TRBV5-1
CASSLIAQEQYF
>TRBJ1-2|TRBD1|TRBV6-5
CASSYLGQGGGYTF
>TRBJ2-2|TRBD2|TRBV5-4
CASSPMGLAGDTGELFF
>TRBJ1-2|-|TRBV30
CAWSVRMGYGYTF